A single T cell receptor (beta chain) is shown here with its context. The V end lost 5 bases, the J end lost 2 bases, and 13 bases lay between the germline ends. The CDR3 sequence is 14 residues long. Germline CDR1 and CDR2: SGHRS and YFSETQ. TCRdb independently ran MiXCR on the 5' RACE reads; one entry per CDR3 protein. The data show 450,000 to 650,000 distinct CDR3 sequences, around a tenth seen once. This sample was taken from a study of identical twins. These data also featured in a second study, about yellow fever vaccine responses in identical twins.

The chain links TRBV5-1 to TRBJ2-5; perhaps TRBD2 as D (5 bases). The TCR sequence derives from a woman aged 18 to 35 in good health. What was sequenced was PBMCs. The CDR3 here is CASSTGRGQETQYF. CDR3 DNA sequence: TGCGCCAGCAGTACGGGGAGAGGACAAGAGACCCAGTACTTC.